The rows below give T cell receptor beta chains drawn from one sample of a study of T cells in localized non-small cell lung cancer. Profiling relied on immunoSEQ multiplex PCR, and the TCRdb table lists in-frame clones only, not all of them. Of 31,000 or so clones listed, less than 90% are singletons. The sequencing here drew on peripheral blood, taken before any cancer treatment. The source is a female donor at least 60 years old with stage I lung adenocarcinoma. The conserved cysteine and the conserved F or W are not part of the CDR3 here. Size values are once, few and many counts, or a class for expanded clones, and some rows have none.

TRBV30	NA	TRBJ2-7	11	AWSLRRTYEQY
TRBV5-4	NA	TRBJ1-2	12	ASSLPTTNYGYT
TRBV4-2	NA	TRBJ2-5	13	ASSQGGGRWETQY
TRBV5-6	NA	TRBJ2-7	12	ASSLGQGRYEQY
TRBV14	NA	TRBJ1-4	10	ASSLDSRKLF
TRBV10-3	NA	TRBJ2-1	12	AIRNRSSYNEQF
TRBV19	NA	TRBJ2-1	10	ASSPQEGERF
TRBV5-1	NA	TRBJ2-1	12	ASNLESSYNEQF
TRBV19	NA	TRBJ1-5	12	ASTRGTGDQPQH
TRBV5-1	NA	TRBJ2-3	13	ASSASGRNTDTQY
TRBV2	NA	TRBJ1-2	11	ASSSGTDYGYT
TRBV2	NA	TRBJ1-1	10	ASSVQDTEAF
TRBV6-1	NA	TRBJ2-5	13	ASSGLAGGPETQY
TRBV7-2	NA	TRBJ2-1	13	ASSRASGSYNEQF
TRBV7-9	NA	TRBJ1-1	11	ASSLIGGTEAF
TRBV7-2	NA	TRBJ2-5	11	ASSLNQEETQY
TRBV5-4	NA	TRBJ2-3	13	ASSFGLAGTDTQY
TRBV5-1	few	TRBJ1-2	14	ASSPDAGVGAGGYT
TRBV19	once	TRBJ1-2	14	ASSPHSKGRTYGYT
TRBV29-1	NA	TRBJ2-7	10	SVVGNSYEQY
TRBV5-4	NA	TRBJ1-1	13	ASRPPGTGRTEAF
TRBV28	NA	TRBJ2-1	12	ASSFQGAVNEQF
TRBV7-6	NA	TRBJ2-1	15	ASSPPPSAGIGNEQF
TRBV28	NA	TRBJ1-5	14	ASTTRQGAYNQPQH
TRBV7-2	few	TRBJ2-7	13	ASSLRSGATYEQY
TRBV5-1	NA	TRBJ2-2	14	ASSWRTSGRIGELF
TRBV5-4	NA	TRBJ1-2	13	ASSWPGQGSYGYT
TRBV5-5	NA	TRBJ2-5	11	ASSLVGSETQY
TRBV19	NA	TRBJ2-7	12	ASSEIAGSFPPY
TRBV21-1	once	TRBJ2-1	12	ASRFGLSYNEQF
TRBV27	NA	TRBJ2-1	11	ASSLPPNNEQF
TRBV5-4	NA	TRBJ1-4	13	ASSLDRSTNEKLF
TRBV4-1	NA	TRBJ2-7	13	ASSPSQGANYEQY
TRBV30	NA	TRBJ2-7	9	AWSRQGSQY
TRBV19	NA	TRBJ2-1	10	ASSDITSRQF
TRBV7-2	NA	TRBJ2-2	14	ASSLAGQGNTGELF
TRBV7-9	NA	TRBJ2-7	14	ASSSGLAGNRDEQY
TRBV29-1	NA	TRBJ2-3	12	SATGTGNTDTQY
TRBV5-1	NA	TRBJ2-2	14	ASSVTSGSGPGELF
TRBV5-1	NA	TRBJ1-4	13	ASSVTGRPNEKLF
TRBV6-9	NA	TRBJ2-7	11	ASSKPGTVEQY
TRBV19	NA	TRBJ1-1	12	ASSDRRKNTEAF